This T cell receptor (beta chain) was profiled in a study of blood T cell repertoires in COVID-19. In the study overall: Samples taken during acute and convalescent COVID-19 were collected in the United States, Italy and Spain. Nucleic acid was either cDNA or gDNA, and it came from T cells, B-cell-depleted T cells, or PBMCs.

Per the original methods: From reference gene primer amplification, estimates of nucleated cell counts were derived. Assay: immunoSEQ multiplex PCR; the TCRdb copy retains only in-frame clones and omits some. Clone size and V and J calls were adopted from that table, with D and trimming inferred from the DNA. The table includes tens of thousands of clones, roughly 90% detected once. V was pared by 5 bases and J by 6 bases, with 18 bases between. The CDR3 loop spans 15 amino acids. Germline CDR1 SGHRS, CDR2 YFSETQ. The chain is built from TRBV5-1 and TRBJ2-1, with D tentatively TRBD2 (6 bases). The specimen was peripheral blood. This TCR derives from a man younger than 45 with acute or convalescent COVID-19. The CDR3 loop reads CASSVRLASLNEQFF. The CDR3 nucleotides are TGCGCCAGCAGTGTGCGGCTAGCGTCTCTCAATGAGCAGTTCTTC.